This T cell receptor (beta chain) was sequenced during a study of low-dose radiotherapy and immunotherapy resistance in tumors. Both TCRalpha and TCRbeta chains were reverse transcribed with V-gene-specific primers. TCRs underwent roughly 19 PCR cycles of amplification with a constant-region primer and V-primer adapter. TCRdb re-derived calls from the reads in MiXCR, one entry per CDR3 protein. Of 8,500 to 9,500 distinct CDR3 sequences in the sample, around 63% were seen once. The V and J ends lost 0 bases and 7 bases respectively, with 11 bases between them. Germline CDR1 and CDR2: SGHRS and YFSETQ. This CDR3 is 15 amino acids long.

The chain combines TRBV5-1 with TRBJ1-6; D remains ambiguous. The clonotype originates from a human donor with advanced metastatic prostate, ovarian, gallbladder or colorectal cancer (not recorded which). This table probably holds off-target reads from a library built for another chain. The CDR3 coding sequence is TGCGCCAGCAGCTTGGGTGGGGTGAGCAATTCACCCCTCCACTTT. It encodes CASSLGGVSNSPLHF.